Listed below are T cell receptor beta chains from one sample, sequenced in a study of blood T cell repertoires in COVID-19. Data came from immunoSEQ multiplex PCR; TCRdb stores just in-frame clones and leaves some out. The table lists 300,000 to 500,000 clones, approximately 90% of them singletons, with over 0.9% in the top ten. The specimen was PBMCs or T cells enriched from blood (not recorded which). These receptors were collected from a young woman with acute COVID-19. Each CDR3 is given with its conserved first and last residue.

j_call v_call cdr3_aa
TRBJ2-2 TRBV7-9 CASSSRGGTGELFF
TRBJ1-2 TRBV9 CASSIRDRDRNGYTF
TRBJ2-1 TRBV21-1 CASSGGRVSYNEQFF
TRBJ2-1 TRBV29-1 CSVEEGRGGNEQFF
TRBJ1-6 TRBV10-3 CASTGKGNSPLHF
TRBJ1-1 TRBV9 CASSVAGNTEAFF
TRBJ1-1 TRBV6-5 CASRRQGTTEAFF
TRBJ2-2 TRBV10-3 CAISNRMNTGELFF
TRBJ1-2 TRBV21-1 CASSKDAGQGGGYTF
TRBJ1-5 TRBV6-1 CASSEAGRGYSNQPQHF
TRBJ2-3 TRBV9 CASSVAGGPSDTQYF
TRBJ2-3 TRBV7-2 CASSLSWTPRGTDTQYF
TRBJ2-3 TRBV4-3 CASSQGRGSDTQYF
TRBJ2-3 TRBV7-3 CASSSSGGFTDTQYF
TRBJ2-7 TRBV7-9 CASSLSNTVFEQYF
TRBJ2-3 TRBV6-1 CASSEWTGGPTDTQYF
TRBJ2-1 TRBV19 CASSWTGQRNEQFF
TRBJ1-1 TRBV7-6 CASSLGSSFGGNTEAFF
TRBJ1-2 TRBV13 CASRDNAWGQENYGYTF
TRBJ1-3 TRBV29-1 CSVEEAVNTIYF
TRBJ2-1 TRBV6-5 CASSYGRGDNEQFF
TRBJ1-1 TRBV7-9 CASSVNRDRYTEAFF
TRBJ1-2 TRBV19 CASSAGYGYTF
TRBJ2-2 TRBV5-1 CASSLGREHGELFF
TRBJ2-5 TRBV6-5 CASSYGSGGLETQYF
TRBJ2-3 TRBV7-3 CASSSGRGGARTDTQYF